Listed below are T cell receptor beta chains from one sample, sequenced in a study of cytomegalovirus exposure and HLA in healthy donors. Produced via immunoSEQ multiplex PCR; TCRdb's table is partial and in-frame only. The table lists approximately 130,000 clones, roughly 79% of them singletons, with under 3.5% in the top ten. Sequenced: PBMCs. Receptors originate from a man aged 25 to 40 in good health and CMV-seronegative. CDR3s include the opening cysteine and the closing phenylalanine or tryptophan. A D gene is named only where the DNA matches it firmly. Clone size is shown for a subset of rows, as once, few, many or a class of expanded clone.

cdr3_nt: TGTGCCAGCAGCGTAGGTCTAGCGGGGGGGCCAGATACGCAGTATTTT
cdr3_aa: CASSVGLAGGPDTQYF
j_call: TRBJ2-3
clone_size: -
d_call: TRBD2
v_call: TRBV9

cdr3_nt: TGTGCCAGCAGCTGGCAGGGGCGCGGTGCAGATACGCAGTATTTT
cdr3_aa: CASSWQGRGADTQYF
j_call: TRBJ2-3
clone_size: -
d_call: -
v_call: TRBV7-3

cdr3_nt: TGTGCCAGCAGCTTACAGGGTGTCGCCAAAAACATTCAGTACTTC
cdr3_aa: CASSLQGVAKNIQYF
j_call: TRBJ2-4
clone_size: -
d_call: -
v_call: TRBV5-4

cdr3_nt: TGTGCCAGCAGCCCGGACAGCCATGGAAACACCATATATTTT
cdr3_aa: CASSPDSHGNTIYF
j_call: TRBJ1-3
clone_size: -
d_call: -
v_call: TRBV11-2

cdr3_nt: TGTGCCAGCAGCTTATTACTAGCGGGAAGGAGGAGGGAGACCCAGTACTTC
cdr3_aa: CASSLLLAGRRRETQYF
j_call: TRBJ2-5
clone_size: -
d_call: TRBD2
v_call: TRBV7-2

cdr3_nt: TGTGCCAGCGGGGGGGAAGTCGGGGAGCTGTTTTTT
cdr3_aa: CASGGEVGELFF
j_call: TRBJ2-2
clone_size: few
d_call: TRBD2
v_call: TRBV6-6

cdr3_nt: TGCGCCAGCAGGCCTCTAGCGAACACAGATACGCAGTATTTT
cdr3_aa: CASRPLANTDTQYF
j_call: TRBJ2-3
clone_size: -
d_call: -
v_call: TRBV5-1

cdr3_nt: TGCGCCAGCAGCCAAGAGGCCCCCAGGGGGCTAAATAGAGGGGAGCTGTTTTTT
cdr3_aa: CASSQEAPRGLNRGELFF
j_call: TRBJ2-2
clone_size: -
d_call: TRBD1
v_call: TRBV4-3

cdr3_nt: TGTGCCAGCAGCTTCTCAGTGAACACTGAAGCTTTCTTT
cdr3_aa: CASSFSVNTEAFF
j_call: TRBJ1-1
clone_size: -
d_call: -
v_call: TRBV28

cdr3_nt: TGTGCCAGCTCACCCCCCGACGTTGGACTAGCGGGAGATACGCAGTATTTT
cdr3_aa: CASSPPDVGLAGDTQYF
j_call: TRBJ2-3
clone_size: -
d_call: TRBD2
v_call: TRBV18

cdr3_nt: TGTGCCAGCAGCGGGTTCGGGACAGGCGGCACAGATACGCAGTATTTT
cdr3_aa: CASSGFGTGGTDTQYF
j_call: TRBJ2-3
clone_size: -
d_call: TRBD1
v_call: TRBV9

cdr3_nt: TGTGCCAGCAATCCTTTGGGAGGGGAGCGGTTCTACGAGCAGTACTTC
cdr3_aa: CASNPLGGERFYEQYF
j_call: TRBJ2-7
clone_size: -
d_call: TRBD2
v_call: TRBV28

cdr3_nt: TGTGCCAGCAGCTTTCGGGTTATGGGAGATACGCAGTATTTT
cdr3_aa: CASSFRVMGDTQYF
j_call: TRBJ2-3
clone_size: once
d_call: -
v_call: TRBV5-4

cdr3_nt: TGTGCCAGCAGCTTACGTTTCATAGATAGGACTAGTTCCCAAACCGGGGAGCTGTTTTTT
cdr3_aa: CASSLRFIDRTSSQTGELFF
j_call: TRBJ2-2
clone_size: -
d_call: TRBD2
v_call: TRBV7-3

cdr3_nt: TGTGCCAGCAGCACCCGGCCGGAGGGCGGCTACACCTTC
cdr3_aa: CASSTRPEGGYTF
j_call: TRBJ1-2
clone_size: -
d_call: -
v_call: TRBV7-3

cdr3_nt: TGCGCCAGCAGCCAAGATAGAGGATTGAACACTGAAGCTTTCTTT
cdr3_aa: CASSQDRGLNTEAFF
j_call: TRBJ1-1
clone_size: few
d_call: -
v_call: TRBV4-1

cdr3_nt: TGCGCCAGCAGCTTGGAAGAGGGAGTCGGGAATTCACCCCTCCACTTT
cdr3_aa: CASSLEEGVGNSPLHF
j_call: TRBJ1-6
clone_size: -
d_call: -
v_call: TRBV5-1

cdr3_nt: TGTGCCAGTTACCCGGGACTTCTGGGCGAGCAGTACTTC
cdr3_aa: CASYPGLLGEQYF
j_call: TRBJ2-7
clone_size: -
d_call: -
v_call: TRBV6-1

cdr3_nt: TGCGCCAGCAGCTTGGGTTCGGGTTCAGTCTACGAGCAGTACTTC
cdr3_aa: CASSLGSGSVYEQYF
j_call: TRBJ2-7
clone_size: -
d_call: -
v_call: TRBV5-1

cdr3_nt: TGTGCCCGCACAAATAAGGACAGTATGAACACTGAAGCTTTCTTT
cdr3_aa: CARTNKDSMNTEAFF
j_call: TRBJ1-1
clone_size: -
d_call: -
v_call: TRBV30

cdr3_nt: TGTGCCAGCAGTTTATATTCTAGCGGGGTAGAGACCCAGTACTTC
cdr3_aa: CASSLYSSGVETQYF
j_call: TRBJ2-5
clone_size: -
d_call: TRBD2
v_call: TRBV28

cdr3_nt: TGTGCCAGCAGTGCCGGGGGACAGCCTAATGAAAAACTGTTTTTT
cdr3_aa: CASSAGGQPNEKLFF
j_call: TRBJ1-4
clone_size: -
d_call: TRBD1
v_call: TRBV2

cdr3_nt: TGTGCCACCAGCGTACAGGGGGACACTGAAGCTTTCTTT
cdr3_aa: CATSVQGDTEAFF
j_call: TRBJ1-1
clone_size: -
d_call: TRBD1
v_call: TRBV15

cdr3_nt: TGTGCCAGCAGCGCATCCCAGGAACAGCCGAACACTGAAGCTTTCTTT
cdr3_aa: CASSASQEQPNTEAFF
j_call: TRBJ1-1
clone_size: -
d_call: -
v_call: TRBV9

cdr3_nt: TGTGCCAGCAGTCCACCGGGACAGGGGGTTGAGCAGTTCTTC
cdr3_aa: CASSPPGQGVEQFF
j_call: TRBJ2-1
clone_size: -
d_call: TRBD1
v_call: TRBV6-1

cdr3_nt: TGTGCCACCAGCTCGCCCGGGACTAGCGGAGGTGGGACCGGGGAGCTGTTTTTT
cdr3_aa: CATSSPGTSGGGTGELFF
j_call: TRBJ2-2
clone_size: -
d_call: TRBD2
v_call: TRBV15

cdr3_nt: TGTGCCTGGGCGGGGACAGGGGATTTGTCTGAAGCTTTCTTT
cdr3_aa: CAWAGTGDLSEAFF
j_call: TRBJ1-1
clone_size: once
d_call: TRBD1
v_call: TRBV30

cdr3_nt: TGCGCCAGCAGCTTGGCCACTTCAGGACGGGGAGAGACCCAGTACTTC
cdr3_aa: CASSLATSGRGETQYF
j_call: TRBJ2-5
clone_size: -
d_call: -
v_call: TRBV5-1

cdr3_nt: TGCGCCAGCAGCCGCAACCCCCTAGCGGACCTTAACACCGGGGAGCTGTTTTTT
cdr3_aa: CASSRNPLADLNTGELFF
j_call: TRBJ2-2
clone_size: -
d_call: TRBD2
v_call: TRBV4-3